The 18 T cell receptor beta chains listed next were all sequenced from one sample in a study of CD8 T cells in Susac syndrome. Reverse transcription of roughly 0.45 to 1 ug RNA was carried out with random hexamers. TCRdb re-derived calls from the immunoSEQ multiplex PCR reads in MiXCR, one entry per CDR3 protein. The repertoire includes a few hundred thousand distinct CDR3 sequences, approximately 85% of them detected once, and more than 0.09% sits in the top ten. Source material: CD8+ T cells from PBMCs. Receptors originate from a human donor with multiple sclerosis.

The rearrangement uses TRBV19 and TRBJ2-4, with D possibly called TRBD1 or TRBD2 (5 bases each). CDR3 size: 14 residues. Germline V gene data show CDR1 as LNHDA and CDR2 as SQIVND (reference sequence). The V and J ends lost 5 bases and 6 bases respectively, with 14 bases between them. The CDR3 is CASSLQGPGNIQYF. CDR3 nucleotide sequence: TGTGCCAGTAGTCTCCAGGGACCTGGAAACATTCAGTACTTC.

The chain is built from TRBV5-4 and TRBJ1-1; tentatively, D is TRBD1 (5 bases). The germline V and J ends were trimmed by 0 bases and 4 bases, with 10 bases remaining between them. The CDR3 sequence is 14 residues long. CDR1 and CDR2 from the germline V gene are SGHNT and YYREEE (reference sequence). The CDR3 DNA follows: TGTGCCAGCAGCTTGGCCGGGGGATTCACTGAAGCTTTCTTT. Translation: CASSLAGGFTEAFF.

This chain's CDR3 is CASSFRVEETQYF. The CDR3 coding sequence is TGTGCCAGCAGCTTCAGGGTGGAGGAGACCCAGTACTTC. V usage is TRBV13 and J usage is TRBJ2-5, with D tentatively TRBD1 (5 bases). The CDR3 extends over 13 amino acids. The V gene's germline CDR1 is PRHDT and CDR2 FYEKMQ (reference sequence). Trimming pared 3 bases from V and 5 bases from J, leaving 10 bases between.

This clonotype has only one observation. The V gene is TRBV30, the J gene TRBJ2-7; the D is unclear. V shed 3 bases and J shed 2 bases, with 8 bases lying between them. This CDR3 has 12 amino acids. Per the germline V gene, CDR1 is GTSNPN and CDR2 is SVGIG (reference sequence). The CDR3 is CAWRQVTYEQYF. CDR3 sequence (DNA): TGTGCCTGGAGACAAGTCACCTACGAGCAGTACTTC.

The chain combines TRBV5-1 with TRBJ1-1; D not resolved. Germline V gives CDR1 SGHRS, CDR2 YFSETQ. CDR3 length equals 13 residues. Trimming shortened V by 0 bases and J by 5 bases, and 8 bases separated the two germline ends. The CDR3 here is CASSLAVVTEAFF. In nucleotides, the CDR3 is TGCGCCAGCAGCTTGGCCGTGGTTACTGAAGCTTTCTTT.

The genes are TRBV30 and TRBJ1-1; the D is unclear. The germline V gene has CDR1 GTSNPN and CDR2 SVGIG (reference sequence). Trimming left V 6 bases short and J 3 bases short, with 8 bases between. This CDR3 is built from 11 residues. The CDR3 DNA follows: TGTGCCTGTGGGTGGGACACTGAAGCTTTCTTT. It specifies CACGWDTEAFF.

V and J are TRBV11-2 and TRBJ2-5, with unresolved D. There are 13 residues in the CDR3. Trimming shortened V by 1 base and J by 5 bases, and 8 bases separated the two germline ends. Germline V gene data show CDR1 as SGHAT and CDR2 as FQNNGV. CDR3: CASSLVSGETQYF. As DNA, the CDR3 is TGTGCCAGCAGCTTAGTGTCAGGCGAGACCCAGTACTTC.

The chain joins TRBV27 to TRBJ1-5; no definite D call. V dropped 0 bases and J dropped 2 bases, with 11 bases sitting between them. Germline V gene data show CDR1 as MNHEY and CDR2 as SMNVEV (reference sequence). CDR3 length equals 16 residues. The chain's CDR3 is CASSLSYGSRNQPQHF. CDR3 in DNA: TGTGCCAGCAGTTTATCGTACGGTTCCCGCAATCAGCCCCAGCATTTT.

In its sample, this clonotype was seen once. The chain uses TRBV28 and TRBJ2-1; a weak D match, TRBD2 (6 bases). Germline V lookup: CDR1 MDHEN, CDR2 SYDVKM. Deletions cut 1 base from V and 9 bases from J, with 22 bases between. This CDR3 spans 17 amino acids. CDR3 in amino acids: CASSLFRTVHGGGEQFF. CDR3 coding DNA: TGTGCCAGCAGTTTATTTCGTACGGTGCACGGGGGAGGTGAGCAGTTCTTC. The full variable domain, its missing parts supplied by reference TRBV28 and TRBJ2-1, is DVKVTQSSRYLVKRTGEKVFLECVQDMDHENMFWYRQDPGLGLRLIYFSYDVKMKEKGDIPEGYSVSREKKERFSLILESASTNQTSMYLCASSLFRTVHGGGEQFFGPGTRLTVL.

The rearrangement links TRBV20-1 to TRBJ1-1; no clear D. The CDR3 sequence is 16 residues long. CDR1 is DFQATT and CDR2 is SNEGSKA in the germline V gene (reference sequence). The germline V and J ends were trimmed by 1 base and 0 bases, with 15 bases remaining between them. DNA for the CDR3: TGCAGTGCTAGAGTGGCCTCTGGAGGCATGAACACTGAAGCTTTCTTT. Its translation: CSARVASGGMNTEAFF.

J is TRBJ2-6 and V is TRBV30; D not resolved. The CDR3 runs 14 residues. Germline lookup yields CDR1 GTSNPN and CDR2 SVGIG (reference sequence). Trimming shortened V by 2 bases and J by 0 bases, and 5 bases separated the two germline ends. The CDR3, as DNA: TGTGCCTGGAGTTACGGCTCTGGGGCCAACGTCCTGACTTTC. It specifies CAWSYGSGANVLTF.

The CDR3 coding sequence is TGTGCCAGCAGCCATGGCGCTCGCGGGCCCACAGATACGCAGTATTTT. Translated: CASSHGARGPTDTQYF. V and J are TRBV7-9 and TRBJ2-3; maybe TRBD2 (5 bases). There are 16 residues in the CDR3. Trimming removed 5 bases from V and 2 bases from J, with 17 bases in between. Germline V lookup: CDR1 SEHNR, CDR2 FQNEAQ (reference sequence).

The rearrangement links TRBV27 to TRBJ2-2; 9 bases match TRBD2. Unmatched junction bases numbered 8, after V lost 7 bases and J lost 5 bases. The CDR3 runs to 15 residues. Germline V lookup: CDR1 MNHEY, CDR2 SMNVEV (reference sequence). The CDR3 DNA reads TGTGCCAGCATGAGCAGCGGGAGGTGGACCGGGGAGCTGTTTTTT. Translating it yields CASMSSGRWTGELFF.

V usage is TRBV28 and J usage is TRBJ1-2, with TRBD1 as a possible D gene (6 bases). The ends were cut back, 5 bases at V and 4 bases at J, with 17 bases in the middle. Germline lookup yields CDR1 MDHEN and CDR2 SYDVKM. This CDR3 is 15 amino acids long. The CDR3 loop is CASSPPGTPIYGYTF. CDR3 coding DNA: TGTGCCAGCAGTCCCCCCGGGACACCGATCTATGGCTACACCTTC.

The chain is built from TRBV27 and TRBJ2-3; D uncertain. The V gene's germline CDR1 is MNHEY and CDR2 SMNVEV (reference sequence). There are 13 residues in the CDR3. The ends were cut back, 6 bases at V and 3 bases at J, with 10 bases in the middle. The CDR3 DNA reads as TGTGCCAGCAGGGTGATTGATACAGATACGCAGTATTTT. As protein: CASRVIDTDTQYF.

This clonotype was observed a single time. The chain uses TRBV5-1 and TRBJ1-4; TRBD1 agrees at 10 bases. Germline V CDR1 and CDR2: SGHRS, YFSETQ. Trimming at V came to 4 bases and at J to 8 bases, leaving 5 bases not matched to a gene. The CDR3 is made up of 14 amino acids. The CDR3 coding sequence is TGCGCCAGCAGCCTACGGACAGGGGGAGAAAAACTGTTTTTT. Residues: CASSLRTGGEKLFF.

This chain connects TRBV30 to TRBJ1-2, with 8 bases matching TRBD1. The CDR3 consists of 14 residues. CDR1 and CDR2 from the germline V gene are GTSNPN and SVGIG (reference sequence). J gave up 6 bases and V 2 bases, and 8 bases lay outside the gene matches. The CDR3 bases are TGTGCCTGGAGTCGAGGGCAGGGGGCAGATGGCTACACCTTC. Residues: CAWSRGQGADGYTF.

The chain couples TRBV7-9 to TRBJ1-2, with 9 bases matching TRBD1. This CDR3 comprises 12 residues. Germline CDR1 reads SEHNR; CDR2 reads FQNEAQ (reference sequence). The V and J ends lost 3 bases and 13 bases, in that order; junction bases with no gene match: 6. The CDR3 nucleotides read TGTGCCAGCAGCTTGGACAGGGGCGAAGTCACCTTC. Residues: CASSLDRGEVTF.